Sequencing of this TCR beta chain was carried out in a study of T cell responses to AZD1222 COVID-19 vaccine. Method: immunoSEQ multiplex PCR; TCRdb's copy keeps in-frame clones and lacks some. The sample yields over 150,000 clones, around 88% seen once. The germline CDR1 and CDR2 sequences are SGHTA and FQGTGA. With V trimmed by 5 bases and J by 5 bases, 10 bases remained unmatched. This CDR3 has 16 amino acids. Overall study results and limits: Baseline testing showed seropositivity in only a handful of AZD1222 recipients. Across spike, vaccine-associated CD4 TCRs were found, dominant at 160-218 and 743-854. Among the donors, most were white British and more were female, and clonal diversity was possibly underestimated.

About this clone: Its specificity is not known.

The chain combines TRBV7-3 with TRBJ2-5; 11 nucleotides match TRBD2. This receptor was identified in an adult in good health. The source was peripheral blood, collected on day 0 of AZD1222 vaccination. The CDR3 region has the DNA TGTGCCAGCAGCCCCTGGGTACTAGCGGGAGAGGAGACCCAGTACTTC. Translating gives CASSPWVLAGEETQYF.